This TCR beta chain is drawn from a study of post-analysis software for immune sequencing data (dated by TCRdb to the mid-2010s). Notes on the research overall: Recorded disease courses included relapsing-remitting, secondary progressive and progressive-relapsing multiple sclerosis, with some patients lacking subtype annotation. The multiple sclerosis patient repertoires were compared with 11 previously published healthy control repertoires from donors aged roughly 6 to 27 years. A subset of samples was prepared in parallel using single-end sample barcoding, then pooled and co-amplified after Illumina adapter ligation.

Relative to germline, V is 7 bases shorter and J is 3 bases shorter, with 8 bases between their ends. The germline V gene yields SGHRS for CDR1 and YFSETQ for CDR2. Reading from cysteine to phenylalanine, the CDR3 counts 12 amino acids. The retained sequence is limited to the CDR3, 36 bases, with the frame set at the first base. To demonstrate the VDJtools post-analysis software, TCR beta repertoires were profiled from the peripheral blood of more than ten young patients with multiple sclerosis. The multiple sclerosis patients were children and adolescents between roughly 6 and 16 years of age. Of note for this clonotype: Its antigen remains unidentified. The sample holds no much larger clone one base away, and base qualities are not on file.

The paper's findings and limits, for the study overall: The control group was slightly older than the multiple sclerosis patient group. When samples were clustered directly using the F measure, samples prepared in the same batch co-clustered strongly, which prompted a batch-effect correction. Multiple sclerosis patients had significantly lower normalized Chao1 diversity than controls, a result that suggests substantial peripheral T-cell clonal expansion. Several TRBV segments, including TRBV5-6, TRBV5-1 and TRBV20-1, were significantly more frequent in patients than controls.

The library was prepared using PCR. The sequencer listed for this sample is Illumina HiSeq 2500. To reduce PCR and sequencing biases, unique molecular identifiers were incorporated into the TCR beta cDNA libraries. Some 500,000 cDNA molecules were obtained for every 1 to 10 million input T cells, so each molecule roughly corresponded to one T cell. The patient libraries were prepared and sequenced using the same protocol as the earlier healthy control dataset. Within a given batch, samples were prepared together, multiplexed and sequenced on the same HiSeq lane. As for how the authors treated the data: MIGEC handled the raw barcoded reads, throwing out single-read molecular identifier groups before consensus assembly and CDR3 extraction. VDJtools was used for post-analysis of the clonotype tables, and diversity was normalized by down-sampling every dataset to the size of the smallest sample. To correct batch-related cross-sample contamination, repertoire overlap clustering matched CDR3 amino acid sequences but not nucleotide sequences. TCRdb trimmed public reads at Q25 via fastp, called clones via MiXCR and kept in-frame beta chains. Rows are combined by CDR3 protein, so each entry shows the most common genes and DNA. TCRdb assigned the V and J calls; the authors' analysis was not used. This sample comprises 450,000 to 700,000 distinct CDR3 sequences, roughly two fifths of them detected only once. The ten largest clonotypes hold approximately 1.7% of the sample.

The sequenced sample consisted of blood. The chain was built from TRBV5-1 and TRBJ2-1, with no reliable assignment of the D segment. This clonotype was obtained from a girl between 5 and 17 years old with multiple sclerosis. The CDR3 amino acid sequence is: CASGELYNEQFF. The nucleotide sequence reads TGCGCCAGCGGGGAACTCTACAATGAGCAGTTCTTC.